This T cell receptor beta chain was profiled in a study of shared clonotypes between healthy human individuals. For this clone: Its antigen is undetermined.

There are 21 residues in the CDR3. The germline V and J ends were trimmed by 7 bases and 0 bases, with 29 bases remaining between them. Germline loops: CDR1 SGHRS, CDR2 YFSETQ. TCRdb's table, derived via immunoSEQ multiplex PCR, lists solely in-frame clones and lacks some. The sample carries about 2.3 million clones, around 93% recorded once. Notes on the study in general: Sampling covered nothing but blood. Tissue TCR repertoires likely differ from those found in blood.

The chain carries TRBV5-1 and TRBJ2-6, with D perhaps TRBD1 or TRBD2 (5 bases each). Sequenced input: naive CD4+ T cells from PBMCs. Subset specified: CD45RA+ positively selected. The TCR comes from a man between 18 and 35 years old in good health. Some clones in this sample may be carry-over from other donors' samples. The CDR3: CASGLSGGRWGPGSGANVLTF. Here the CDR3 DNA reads TGCGCCAGCGGACTTTCTGGGGGTCGGTGGGGACCCGGCTCTGGGGCCAACGTCCTGACTTTC.